The rows below give T cell receptor beta chains drawn from one sample of a study of type 1 regulatory T cells. Via MiXCR, TCRdb re-called the reads, giving one row per CDR3 protein. The sample shows 15,000 to 20,000 distinct CDR3 sequences, 10% of them seen only once. Sequenced: CD4+ T cells, either the whole sample or a sorted fraction (not recorded which). Receptors were obtained from a human donor in good health. Each CDR3 is given with its conserved first and last residue. D genes are given only for firm matches. A row's size may be missing; if present it is once, few, many or a size class.

J,size,D,V,DNA,CDR3
TRBJ2-7,few,TRBD1,TRBV20-1,TGCAGTGCTAGAGATCAGGGGGCCCGCTACGAGCAGTACTTC,CSARDQGARYEQYF
TRBJ2-5,medium-sized,.,TRBV7-2,TGTGCCAGCAGCTTTGCAGGGCAGGAGACCCAGTACTTC,CASSFAGQETQYF
TRBJ2-1,many,.,TRBV5-1,TGCGCCAGCAGCCAAACAGGGCCCAATGAGCAGTTCTTC,CASSQTGPNEQFF
TRBJ1-5,.,.,TRBV28,TGTGCCAGCAGTTTCGTCAGGGTGGTTCAGCCCCAGCATTTT,CASSFVRVVQPQHF
TRBJ1-2,medium-sized,.,TRBV15,TGTGCCACCAGCCGGGAGGGGTATGGCTACACCTTC,CATSREGYGYTF
TRBJ2-1,.,TRBD2,TRBV7-8,TGTGCCAGCAGATCCAAGCGGGGGACCCCCAATGAGCAGTTCTTC,CASRSKRGTPNEQFF
TRBJ2-1,.,TRBD2,TRBV6-2/TRBV6-3,TGTGCCAGCAGTTACGGGACTAGCGGGACGAATGAGCAGTTCTTC,CASSYGTSGTNEQFF
TRBJ2-4,medium-sized,.,TRBV5-6,TGTGCCAGCAGCGTCCCCACTAGCATGGGAAACATTCAGTACTTC,CASSVPTSMGNIQYF
TRBJ1-1,many,.,TRBV5-1,TGCGCCAGCAGCTTGCAGGCCATGAACACTGAAGCTTTCTTT,CASSLQAMNTEAFF
TRBJ2-7,medium-sized,.,TRBV28,TGTGCCAGCAGCCCTGACTACGAGCAGTACTTC,CASSPDYEQYF
TRBJ1-5,.,.,TRBV20-1,TGCAGTGCTCGGGGGGGCAGCCTCTTTAGCAATCAGCCCCAGCATTTT,CSARGGSLFSNQPQHF
TRBJ2-1,few,TRBD2,TRBV7-2,TGTGCCAGCAGCTATAAGCCCCTAACTAGCGGGAGGGCGCATGAGCAGTTCTTC,CASSYKPLTSGRAHEQFF
TRBJ1-1,few,.,TRBV20-1,TGCAGTGCTAGACCCGCGGGGGGCCGGTACACTGAAGCTTTCTTT,CSARPAGGRYTEAFF
TRBJ1-1,few,.,TRBV12-3/TRBV12-4,TGTGCCAGCCAAGAGGGAGGCACTGAAGCTTTCTTT,CASQEGGTEAFF
TRBJ2-1,.,TRBD2,TRBV20-1,TGCAGTGCTAGATTCGGGAGGGCCGGGAATGAGCAGTTCTTC,CSARFGRAGNEQFF
TRBJ2-1,many,TRBD1,TRBV29-1,TGCAGCGTTTCGAGGGCAGGGGGCGGCGATGAGCAGTTCTTC,CSVSRAGGGDEQFF
TRBJ2-6,many,.,TRBV7-2,TGTGCCAGCAGCTACCGCACTGGGGCCAACGTCCTGACTTTC,CASSYRTGANVLTF
TRBJ2-1,few,.,TRBV20-1,TGCAGTGCCCAAAGACCGTACCGGAACAATGAGCAGTTCTTC,CSAQRPYRNNEQFF
TRBJ2-7,many,.,TRBV7-6,TGTGCCAGCAGCCCTAGTGGGCCCGGCGGAGAGCAGTACTTC,CASSPSGPGGEQYF
TRBJ1-1,many,.,TRBV29-1,TGCAGCGTCGTCCGGACAGCTGAAGCTTTCTTT,CSVVRTAEAFF
TRBJ2-1,.,.,TRBV3-1,TGTGCCAGCAGCCGCCTATCCGGGGCGACTTACGATGAGCAGTTCTTC,CASSRLSGATYDEQFF
TRBJ1-2,many,.,TRBV7-9,TGTGCCAGCAGCTGGGTAGGCCTCTATGGCTACACCTTC,CASSWVGLYGYTF
TRBJ2-6,medium-sized,.,TRBV7-3,TGTGCCAGCAGCCGTCAGCTCAACTCTGGGGCCAACGTCCTGACTTTC,CASSRQLNSGANVLTF
TRBJ2-1,.,TRBD2,TRBV20-1,TGCAGTGCTAGAGATCTTAGCGGGAGGGCCCTTTTCTTC,CSARDLSGRALFF
TRBJ2-7,medium-sized,.,TRBV20-1,TGCAGTGCTCAACAACCGGGTCCCCCCGGCGAGCAGTACTTC,CSAQQPGPPGEQYF
TRBJ2-7,few,TRBD1,TRBV12-3/TRBV12-4,TGTGCCAGCAGTTTGCTTCAGGGGGCGAGCGAGCAGTACTTC,CASSLLQGASEQYF
TRBJ2-5,many,TRBD1,TRBV7-2,TGTGCCAGCAGCTTTCAGGGGGCCCAAGAGACCCAGTACTTC,CASSFQGAQETQYF
TRBJ2-1,many,TRBD2,TRBV5-5,TGTGCCAGCAGCTTGTTTCTAGCGGAAACCAAGGGTCAGTTCTTC,CASSLFLAETKGQFF
TRBJ1-2,medium-sized,TRBD1,TRBV20-1,TGCAGTGCTAGAGATAGGGCGGCAGGGGGCTTCGGGTATGGCTACACCTTC,CSARDRAAGGFGYGYTF
TRBJ2-3,medium-sized,.,TRBV6-6,TGTGCCAGCAGTCCCCCCGGGACCCCAGATACGCAGTATTTT,CASSPPGTPDTQYF
TRBJ2-1,medium-sized,TRBD2,TRBV7-7,TGTGCTAGCAGCCTAAGCGGGGGGGACTACAATGAGCAGTTCTTC,CASSLSGGDYNEQFF
TRBJ1-1,many,.,TRBV9,TGTGCCAGCAGCCCTCCGGGAGGGATGAACACTGAAGCTTTCTTT,CASSPPGGMNTEAFF
TRBJ2-3,many,.,TRBV5-1,TGCGCCAGCGCACCCTATGCCGGCACAGATACGCAGTATTTT,CASAPYAGTDTQYF
TRBJ2-2,many,TRBD1,TRBV6-5,TGTGCCAGCAGTTCGTCCGGGACAGCAAACACCGGGGAGCTGTTTTTT,CASSSSGTANTGELFF
TRBJ2-7,.,.,TRBV30,TGTGCCTGGAGTAGCGGCCTTAGGGACGAGCAGTACTTC,CAWSSGLRDEQYF
TRBJ2-3,.,.,TRBV5-1,TGCGCCAGCAGCCGTCAGCTAGGGGTTAGCACAGATACGCAGTATTTT,CASSRQLGVSTDTQYF
TRBJ2-1,few,.,TRBV5-1,TGCGCCAGCAGCTTGAGGACGGATTCCTACAATGAGCAGTTCTTC,CASSLRTDSYNEQFF
TRBJ1-3,many,TRBD1,TRBV12-3/TRBV12-4,TGTGCCGTAACAGGGGACCTCTCTGGAAACACCATATATTTT,CAVTGDLSGNTIYF
TRBJ2-1,few,.,TRBV7-9,TGTGCCAGCAGCCCCACGGGACTGCCGCCGTTCTTC,CASSPTGLPPFF
TRBJ2-7,many,.,TRBV18,TGTGCCAGCTCACCACAAGAGAGTACCGAGCAGTACTTC,CASSPQESTEQYF
TRBJ2-7,many,.,TRBV6-2/TRBV6-3,TGTGCCAGCAGTTTGCCTAGCGTCCACGAGCAGTACTTC,CASSLPSVHEQYF
TRBJ2-5,many,TRBD1,TRBV29-1,TGCAGCGCTAGACAGGGCGTAGAGACCCAGTACTTC,CSARQGVETQYF
TRBJ2-3,many,.,TRBV28,TGTGCCAGCGGGGGGAGCACAGATACGCAGTATTTT,CASGGSTDTQYF
TRBJ2-5,many,.,TRBV5-5,TGTGCCAGCAACCACGAAGAGACCCAGTACTTC,CASNHEETQYF
TRBJ2-3,many,TRBD2,TRBV11-2,TGTGCCAGCAGCTTGCTAGCGGGAGGGGCAGATACGCAGTATTTT,CASSLLAGGADTQYF
TRBJ2-3,many,.,TRBV5-5,TGTGCCAGCAGCCGACAGGCCCGGGACACAGATACGCAGTATTTT,CASSRQARDTDTQYF
TRBJ2-7,.,.,TRBV4-2,TGTGCCAGCAGCCAAGATCTGGGAACGGGACGTACCTACGAGCAGTACTTC,CASSQDLGTGRTYEQYF
TRBJ2-2,medium-sized,.,TRBV5-1,TGCGCCAGCAGCCCTTACAGGGGAGGTTTATCCGGGGAGCTGTTTTTT,CASSPYRGGLSGELFF
TRBJ2-1,many,TRBD2,TRBV14,TGTGCCAGCAGCCAAAGGATAGCGGGAGTAGGTCTGGATGAGCAGTTCTTC,CASSQRIAGVGLDEQFF
TRBJ2-7,many,.,TRBV7-9,TGTGCCAGCAGCTTTGAGGGTTTAAACTACGAGCAGTACTTC,CASSFEGLNYEQYF
TRBJ2-5,few,.,TRBV5-1,TGCGCCAGCATAGTAGGGCTAGCCCTCTTGTACCAAGAGACCCAGTACTTC,CASIVGLALLYQETQYF